Listed here are 20 T cell receptor beta chains from one sample, sequenced in a study of CD8 T cells in ankylosing spondylitis. Using its own MiXCR run on the 5' RACE reads, TCRdb lists one record per CDR3 protein. Among roughly 180,000 distinct CDR3 sequences listed, 9.8% were seen once. Source material: blood, either unsorted or a sorted T cell fraction (not recorded which). The receptor set was obtained from a female donor with ankylosing spondylitis or in good health (not recorded which).

This clonotype was seen a few times. The rearrangement links TRBV6-5 to TRBJ2-1; 11 bases fit TRBD2. V trimming: 2 bases; J trimming: 9 bases; junction bases outside the gene matches: 6. This CDR3 is built from 15 residues. Germline assignment: CDR1 MNHEY and CDR2 SVGAGI. CDR3 sequence: CASSYATSGSFEQFF. In DNA form, the CDR3 reads TGTGCCAGCAGTTACGCTACTAGCGGGAGTTTTGAGCAGTTCTTC.

This chain links TRBV4-3 with TRBJ1-2; possible D gene TRBD1, 6 bases. The germline CDR1 and CDR2 sequences are LGHNA and YSLEER. V was pared by 0 bases and J by 0 bases, with 8 bases between. CDR3 length: 15 amino acids. The chain's CDR3 is CASSQDRGSNYGYTF. CDR3 bases: TGCGCCAGCAGCCAAGATAGGGGGTCTAACTATGGCTACACCTTC.

This rearrangement joins TRBV28 to TRBJ1-6; no clear D. With 6 bases removed from V and 12 bases from J, the gap between germline ends came to 21 bases. CDR3 length equals 15 residues. In germline, CDR1 is MDHEN, CDR2 SYDVKM. CDR3 nucleotides: TGTGCCAGCAGCCCCGTTTTGTACGATGGGGAACCCCTCCACTTT. It is translated as CASSPVLYDGEPLHF.

The sample holds many counts of this clonotype. The chain uses TRBV12-3 or TRBV12-4 and TRBJ2-7, with 7 bases matching TRBD1. The CDR3 contains 14 residues. With 5 bases clipped from V and 2 bases from J, the junction kept 6 bases outside the gene matches. Written as DNA, the CDR3 is TGTGCCAGCAGTCCCCGGGACAGAACCTACGAGCAGTACTTC. As protein: CASSPRDRTYEQYF.

This chain connects TRBV10-3 to TRBJ2-6, with D possibly being TRBD1 or TRBD2 (5 bases each). Per the germline V gene, CDR1 is ENHRY and CDR2 is SYGVKD. The length of the CDR3 is 16 residues. Trimming left V 4 bases short and J 3 bases short, with 13 bases between. CDR3 DNA: TGTGCCATCAGTGGCTCCGAGGGGCTTGGGGCCAACGTCCTGACTTTC. Residues: CAISGSEGLGANVLTF.

The chain is built from TRBV6-2 or TRBV6-3 and TRBJ2-1; maybe TRBD1 (6 bases). CDR1 is MNHEY and CDR2 is SVGEGT in the germline V gene. Trimming left V 2 bases short and J 10 bases short, with 12 bases between. The CDR3 loop spans 13 amino acids. CDR3: CASSYPSGDEQFF. DNA for the CDR3: TGTGCCAGCAGTTACCCTTCAGGGGACGAGCAGTTCTTC.

This clonotype has more than one count but fewer than ten. This chain links TRBV30 with TRBJ2-3; TRBD2 matches 11 bases. The CDR3 spans 18 residues. Looked up from germline, CDR1 is GTSNPN and CDR2 is SVGIG (reference sequence). The ends lost 3 bases at V and 2 bases at J; junction bases unmatched: 13. CDR3 in amino acids: CAWRPGTSGSRSTDTQYF. As DNA, the CDR3 is TGTGCCTGGAGGCCCGGGACTAGCGGTTCCCGTTCCACAGATACGCAGTATTTT.

This clonotype has only a few counts. The chain has TRBV6-2 or TRBV6-3 and TRBJ1-1, with D uncertain. CDR1 is MNHEY and CDR2 is SVGEGT in the germline V gene. Deletions cut 0 bases from V and 9 bases from J, with 5 bases between. The CDR3 has 11 residues. The CDR3, as DNA: TGTGCCAGCAGTTACTCGAGTAAAGCTTTCTTT. Translating it yields CASSYSSKAFF.

This clonotype was detected only a few times. The chain carries TRBV2 and TRBJ2-7; 9 bases are a match to TRBD1. The CDR3 loop spans 14 amino acids. Germline trimming cut 6 bases from V and 5 bases from J; bases unmatched to any gene: 8. Looked up from germline, CDR1 is SNHLY and CDR2 is FYNNEI. CDR3 in DNA: TGTGCCAGCAGAACCGGGACAGGGTTCCACGAGCAGTACTTC. This gives the protein CASRTGTGFHEQYF.

This clonotype was observed at least ten times. The chain joins TRBV5-6 to TRBJ2-2; TRBD1 might be the D (6 bases). V lost 4 bases and J 4 bases, leaving 11 bases between the germline ends. The length of the CDR3 is 14 residues. The V gene's germline CDR1 is SGHDT and CDR2 YYEEEE. The CDR3 DNA follows: TGTGCCAGCAGCAAAGGGGGTAGCACCGGGGAGCTGTTTTTT. Amino acids: CASSKGGSTGELFF.

The chain combines TRBV30 with TRBJ2-1; D call uncertain. Trimming left V 3 bases short and J 3 bases short, with 12 bases between. Germline V gene lookup returns CDR1 GTSNPN and CDR2 SVGIG (reference sequence). There are 14 residues in the CDR3. This CDR3 is CAWRGSSSYNEQFF. In DNA, the CDR3 is TGTGCCTGGAGGGGTAGCTCGAGCTACAATGAGCAGTTCTTC.

The CDR3 loop is CASSEFGGGGTDTQYF. In nucleotides, the CDR3 is TGTGCCAGCAGCGAGTTTGGGGGAGGCGGCACAGATACGCAGTATTTT. The rearrangement joins TRBV7-8 to TRBJ2-3, with D possibly being TRBD2 (6 bases). CDR1 is SGHVS, CDR2 FQNEAQ, per germline. This CDR3 is 16 amino acids long. The V gene lost 5 bases and the J gene lost 1 base, with 16 bases spanning the gap.

This clonotype was recorded a few times. This sequence joins TRBV12-3 or TRBV12-4 and TRBJ2-7, with 7 positions matching TRBD1. V shed 4 bases and J 6 bases; nucleotides not matched to a gene: 3. The CDR3 contains 12 residues. Here the CDR3 DNA reads TGTGCCAGCAGTTCAGACAGGGTCGAGCAGTACTTC. This sequence encodes CASSSDRVEQYF.

This clonotype was recorded a few times. V gene TRBV15 combines with J gene TRBJ1-1; D might be TRBD1 (5 bases). The germline V and J ends were trimmed by 5 bases and 1 base, with 8 bases remaining between them. CDR3 size: 13 residues. CDR1 LNHNV and CDR2 YYDKDF come from the germline V gene (reference sequence). The CDR3 bases are TGTGCCACCAGCGATGGGACGAACACTGAAGCTTTCTTT. Translation: CATSDGTNTEAFF.

This clonotype was counted a few times. V and J are TRBV28 and TRBJ2-5, with D unresolved. Trimming pared 1 base from V and 2 bases from J, leaving 5 bases between. The germline gives CDR1 MDHEN, CDR2 SYDVKM. The CDR3 is 13 residues long. The CDR3 sequence: CASSLFRQETQYF. CDR3 nucleotides: TGTGCCAGCAGTTTATTTCGGCAAGAGACCCAGTACTTC. The complete variable domain, with remaining parts taken from reference TRBV28 and TRBJ2-5, reads DVKVTQSSRYLVKRTGEKVFLECVQDMDHENMFWYRQDPGLGLRLIYFSYDVKMKEKGDIPEGYSVSREKKERFSLILESASTNQTSMYLCASSLFRQETQYFGPGTRLLVL.

The sample holds a few counts of this clonotype. This chain uses TRBV12-5 with TRBJ2-7; D uncertain. Trimming shortened V by 4 bases and J by 2 bases, and 12 bases separated the two germline ends. Germline values: CDR1 LGHNT, CDR2 FRNRAP. The CDR3 is 14 amino acids. CDR3 nucleotide sequence: TGTGCTAGTGGTTCGACGACCCCTCCCTACGAGCAGTACTTC. Encoded protein: CASGSTTPPYEQYF.

The V gene is TRBV6-1, the J gene TRBJ2-2; TRBD1 is a possible D gene (6 bases). The V end was cut by 8 bases, the J end by 6 bases, with 19 bases between. The CDR3 extends over 15 amino acids. The germline CDR1 and CDR2 sequences are MNHNS and SASEGT. CDR3 in amino acids: CASWSLTGQAGELFF. CDR3 nucleotide sequence: TGTGCCAGCTGGAGCCTAACAGGGCAAGCCGGGGAGCTGTTTTTT.

This chain uses TRBV6-2 or TRBV6-3 with TRBJ2-4; D is possibly TRBD2 (5 bases). The CDR3 is 17 amino acids. Germline assignment: CDR1 MNHEY and CDR2 SVGEGT. The V and J ends lost 2 bases and 0 bases respectively, with 14 bases between them. In DNA, the CDR3 is TGTGCCAGCAGTTACGCGAGGGAAGGACTAGCCAAAAACATTCAGTACTTC. Translating gives CASSYAREGLAKNIQYF.

In this sample, this clonotype turned up a few times. This chain connects TRBV12-1 to TRBJ2-1. TRBV12-1 is given as a pseudogene. This CDR3 is built from 9 residues. CDR3 sequence reads: CASPNEQFF. Written as DNA, the CDR3 is TGTGCCAGCCCCAATGAGCAGTTCTTC.

The chain uses TRBV6-1 and TRBJ2-1, with D tentatively TRBD1 (5 bases). Looked up from germline, CDR1 is MNHNS and CDR2 is SASEGT. Trimming left V 6 bases short and J 10 bases short, with 13 bases between. This CDR3 contains 12 residues. CDR3 nucleotide sequence: TGTGCCAGCAGGAAGCTAGGGGTCGAGCAGTTCTTC. As protein: CASRKLGVEQFF.